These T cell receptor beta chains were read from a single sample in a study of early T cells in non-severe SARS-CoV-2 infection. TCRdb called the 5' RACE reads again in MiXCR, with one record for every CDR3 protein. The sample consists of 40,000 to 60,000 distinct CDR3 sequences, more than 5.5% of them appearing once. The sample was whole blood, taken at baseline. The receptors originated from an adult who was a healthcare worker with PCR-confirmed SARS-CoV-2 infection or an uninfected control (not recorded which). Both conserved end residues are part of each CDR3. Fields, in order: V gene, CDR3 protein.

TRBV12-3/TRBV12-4	CASRYQNTEAFF
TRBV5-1	CASSPSATGLSYEQYF
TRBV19	CASSPGSYEQYF
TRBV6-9	CARAKQPQHF
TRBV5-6	CAIPLGTSSYEQYF
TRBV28	CASSSISQGGTEAFF
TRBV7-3	CASSLKGDGQQYF
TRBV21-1	CASSKDGADPRRDHNEQFF
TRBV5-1	CASSLAIRTGDDTEAFF
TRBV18	CASSPDRGEQYF
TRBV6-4	CASSPGGTEAFF
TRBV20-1	CSAVGPQRYTF
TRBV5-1	CASSLRGANTEAFF
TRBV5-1	CASSPSGSVGEQYF
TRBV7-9	CASSLGTSVADTQYF
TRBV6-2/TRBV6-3	CASSNGGYEQYF
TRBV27	CASSLSGTGGWGIGVYGYTF
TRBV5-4	CASSFKQGARDTGELFF
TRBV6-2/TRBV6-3	CASSDNVLVDRTEAFF
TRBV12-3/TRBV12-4	CASLGGKNTGELFF
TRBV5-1	CASTPVGSYEQYF
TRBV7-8	CASSQATAPYAEQFF
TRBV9	CASSVGVPYNEQFF
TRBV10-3	CAISPGPYEQYF
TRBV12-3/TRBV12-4	CASSSGRTQKGSPLHF
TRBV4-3	CASSQDSGGAGEAFF
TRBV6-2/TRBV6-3	CASKPSSGLGVAEAFF
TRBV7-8	CASSSDMNTEAFF
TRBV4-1	CASSRLGTEGKAFF
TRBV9	CASSPNPTGVRSLGLFF
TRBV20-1	CSARDGTGQFF
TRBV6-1	CASSEGQGMAPQHF
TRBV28	CASSPVRTSGANVLTF
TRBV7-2	CASNQRAGGFYEQYF
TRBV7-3	CASSLLRGTGELFF
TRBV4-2	CASSQDGTGGNYGYTF
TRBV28	CASSFPPTRDEKLFF
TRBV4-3	CASSQGLAGGGDTQYF
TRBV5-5	CASSPWGRMNTEAFF
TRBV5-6	CASSLLAPFGEQYF
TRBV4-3	CASSQETSGTSRSGELFF
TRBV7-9	CASSEGANNEQFF
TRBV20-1	CSASQASSTDTQYF
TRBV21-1	CASSKAHSPSGANVLTF
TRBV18	CASSPKSDSPLHF
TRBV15	CATSKTSVGDTQYF
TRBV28	CASSAQAGGRNEQFF
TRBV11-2	CASSLASGRAYNEQFF